The 8 T cell receptor beta chains in this list originate from one sample, sequenced in a study of CD8 T cells in ankylosing spondylitis. From the 5' RACE reads, TCRdb called clonotypes with MiXCR, one entry per CDR3 protein. This sample has some 130,000 distinct CDR3 sequences; approximately 9.7% occur once, and the top ten carry about 3.6%. The sample comprised blood, either unsorted or a sorted T cell fraction (not recorded which). All receptors come from a male donor with ankylosing spondylitis or in good health (not recorded which).

Many counts were recorded for this clonotype. The rearrangement joins TRBV10-3 to TRBJ2-6, with D unresolved. The length of the CDR3 is 15 residues. Trimming took off 3 bases at V and 0 bases at J, with 6 bases between the two ends. The germline CDR1 and CDR2 sequences are ENHRY and SYGVKD. The CDR3: CAISDYGSGANVLTF. CDR3 sequence (DNA): TGTGCCATCAGTGACTACGGCTCTGGGGCCAACGTCCTGACTTTC.

This clonotype has a handful of counts. The chain is built from TRBV5-5 and TRBJ2-1; TRBD2 matches at 10 bases. This CDR3 has 15 amino acids. Unmatched junction bases numbered 6, after V lost 0 bases and J lost 9 bases. The germline V gene has CDR1 SGHKS and CDR2 YYEKEE (reference sequence). CDR3 DNA sequence: TGTGCCAGCAGCTTGGTTCTAGCGGGAGAAGGTGAGCAGTTCTTC. It is translated as CASSLVLAGEGEQFF. The variable domain in full, with the rest retrieved from reference TRBV5-5 and TRBJ2-1, is DAGVTQSPTHLIKTRGQQVTLRCSPISGHKSVSWYQQVLGQGPQFIFQYYEKEERGRGNFPDRFSARQFPNYSSELNVNALLLGDSALYLCASSLVLAGEGEQFFGPGTRLTVL.

This rearrangement joins TRBV2 to TRBJ1-5, with 8 positions matching TRBD1. The V gene end was trimmed by 6 bases and the J gene end by 11 bases; junction bases not matched to a gene: 9. The germline CDR1 and CDR2 sequences are SNHLY and FYNNEI. The CDR3 sequence is 13 residues long. CDR3 sequence (DNA): TGTGCCAGCAGGGGACAGGCCCCCGGAGCCCAGCATTTT. Translated, it gives CASRGQAPGAQHF.

This clonotype appeared a few times. The rearrangement uses TRBV18 and TRBJ2-7; maybe TRBD1 (6 bases). This CDR3 has 15 residues. CDR1 and CDR2 from the germline V gene are KGHSH and LQKENI. V shed 3 bases and J shed 0 bases, with 12 bases lying between them. CDR3 protein: CASSPGTQSSYEQYF. CDR3 nucleotide sequence: TGTGCCAGCTCACCCGGGACACAAAGCTCCTACGAGCAGTACTTC.

Regarding this clonotype: Given a much more abundant clone one base away, this may be a read error. V usage is TRBV20-1 and J usage is TRBJ2-5; D perhaps matches TRBD2 (5 bases). The CDR3 consists of 15 residues. Trimming took 3 bases from V and 5 from J, leaving 19 bases between them. The germline V gene has CDR1 DFQATT and CDR2 SNEGSKA (reference sequence). The CDR3 region has the DNA TGCAGTGCTAGGATTGGCGCAAGAGGGTGGGAGACCCAGTACTTC. The encoded protein is CSARIGARGWETQYF.

This chain joins TRBV15 and TRBJ2-3; D is unclear. The length of the CDR3 is 15 residues. The V end was cut by 4 bases, the J end by 6 bases, with 17 bases between. Looked up from germline, CDR1 is LNHNV and CDR2 is YYDKDF (reference sequence). As DNA, the CDR3 is TGTGCCACCAGCACCCGGACGTACAATCGGGATACGCAGTATTTT. Its protein product is CATSTRTYNRDTQYF. The whole variable domain, remainder taken from reference TRBV15 and TRBJ2-3, is DAMVIQNPRYQVTQFGKPVTLSCSQTLNHNVMYWYQQKSSQAPKLLFHYYDKDFNNEADTPDNFQSRRPNTSFCFLDIRSPGLGDTAMYLCATSTRTYNRDTQYFGPGTRLTVL.

Many counts were recorded for this clonotype. The chain has TRBV5-1 and TRBJ2-7, with D uncertain. CDR1 and CDR2 (germline): SGHRS, YFSETQ. CDR3 length: 15 residues. V was shortened by 3 bases and J by 5 bases, with 18 bases between the two germline ends. For the CDR3, the DNA is TGCGCCAGCAGCTCTGGGGTCCCCTTTGCAGACGAGCAGTACTTC. Translation gives CASSSGVPFADEQYF.

This clonotype showed up many times. The chain has TRBV12-3 or TRBV12-4 and TRBJ2-1; possibly TRBD2 for D (6 bases). The V end was cut by 5 bases, the J end by 2 bases, with 16 bases between. The CDR3 runs to 16 residues. CDR3 bases: TGTGCCAGCAGTCGATTTAGGGCGGGACCCTACAATGAGCAGTTCTTC. Its protein is CASSRFRAGPYNEQFF.